This passage covers 30 T cell receptor beta chains from one sample sequenced in a study of T cell responses to AZD1222 COVID-19 vaccine. TCRdb keeps only in-frame clones here, not all; method: immunoSEQ multiplex PCR. The sample lists approximately 99,000 clones, roughly 85% occurring once. The sample was peripheral blood, taken on day 0 of AZD1222 vaccination. The origin of the receptors is an adult in good health.

The rearrangement joins TRBV6-5 to TRBJ1-2; 9 bases agree with TRBD1. The CDR3 consists of 14 residues. Germline CDR1 is MNHEY and CDR2 is SVGAGI. J was trimmed by 3 bases and V by 8 bases; bases with no gene match: 7. CDR3 sequence: CASRHDRGDYGYTF. The CDR3 nucleotides read TGTGCCAGCCGCCACGACAGGGGGGACTATGGCTACACCTTC.

This chain connects TRBV6-2 or TRBV6-3 to TRBJ1-1; D is uncertain. V was cut by 0 bases and J by 2 bases, with 7 bases left in between. This CDR3 has 14 amino acids. Germline V gives CDR1 MNHEY, CDR2 SVGEGT. CDR3: CASSYSAANTEAFF. The CDR3 coding sequence is TGTGCCAGCAGTTACTCAGCGGCCAACACTGAAGCTTTCTTT.

The V and J genes are TRBV18 and TRBJ1-1; possible D gene TRBD1, 5 bases. The V end lost 0 bases, the J end lost 4 bases, and 12 bases lay between the germline ends. Germline lookup yields CDR1 KGHSH and CDR2 LQKENI. This CDR3 region has 15 residues. CDR3 nucleotide sequence: TGTGCCAGCTCACCACCGAGTCGTAGGGGCACTGAAGCTTTCTTT. Translated: CASSPPSRRGTEAFF.

J is TRBJ2-7 and V is TRBV7-6; either TRBD1 or TRBD2 may fit D (6 bases each). Germline V gene data show CDR1 as SGHVS and CDR2 as FNYEAQ. The CDR3 runs 15 residues. The V gene lost 5 bases and the J gene lost 1 base, with 15 bases spanning the gap. The CDR3 DNA sequence: TGTGCCAGCAGCCGGGGGCAGGGTATATCCTACGAGCAGTACTTC. This translates into CASSRGQGISYEQYF.

The chain links TRBV27 to TRBJ1-2, with D possibly TRBD1 on 5 matching bases. V lost 6 bases to trimming and J lost 4 bases, with 12 bases between them. The CDR3 sequence is 13 residues long. CDR1 MNHEY and CDR2 SMNVEV come from the germline V gene (reference sequence). The CDR3 protein is CASRAGWSYGYTF. The CDR3 nucleotides are TGTGCCAGCAGGGCAGGGTGGTCCTATGGCTACACCTTC.

The chain joins TRBV5-8 to TRBJ2-2; 8 nucleotides align to TRBD2. CDR1 is SGHTS and CDR2 is YDEGEE in the germline V gene. This CDR3 has 16 amino acids. V was pared by 0 bases and J by 3 bases, with 4 bases of the junction left unmatched. In DNA form, the CDR3 reads TGTGCCAGCAGCTTGGAAACTAGCGGCTACACCGGGGAGCTGTTTTTT. This gives the protein CASSLETSGYTGELFF.

The genes are TRBV7-9 and TRBJ2-7, with D unclear. Germline CDR1 reads SEHNR; CDR2 reads FQNEAQ (reference sequence). This CDR3 spans 13 amino acids. V lost 5 bases to trimming and J lost 0 bases, with 8 bases between them. The CDR3 DNA reads as TGTGCCAGCAGCCCTGGGAACTCCTACGAGCAGTACTTC. Translation: CASSPGNSYEQYF.

The chain links TRBV7-9 to TRBJ1-1, with a weak D call TRBD1 (6 bases). This CDR3 contains 14 residues. CDR1 SEHNR and CDR2 FQNEAQ come from the germline V gene (reference sequence). Trimming shortened V by 3 bases and J by 1 base, and 9 bases separated the two germline ends. The CDR3 nucleotides are TGTGCCAGCAGCTTGCGGGGGCAGAACACTGAAGCTTTCTTT. Translating it yields CASSLRGQNTEAFF.

This clone was recorded once. The rearrangement uses TRBV12-3 or TRBV12-4 and TRBJ1-3; D perhaps matches TRBD1 (5 bases). This CDR3 is 12 amino acids long. V lost 1 base to trimming and J lost 11 bases, with 9 bases between them. DNA of the CDR3: TGTGCCAGCAGTTTAGATCGGGGACCCATATATTTT. Its translation is CASSLDRGPIYF.

The V gene is TRBV7-2, the J gene TRBJ2-7, with 10 bases aligning to TRBD2. The J segment lost 0 bases and the V segment lost 5 bases, leaving 13 bases of the junction unmatched. CDR1 and CDR2 (germline): SGHTA, FQGNSA. The CDR3 runs 18 residues. CDR3 region: CASSPRTSGGSISYEQYF. The DNA for the CDR3 is TGTGCCAGCAGCCCCCGGACTAGCGGCGGCTCCATCTCCTACGAGCAGTACTTC.

The chain uses TRBV4-2 and TRBJ1-6; tentative D call: TRBD1 (6 bases). This CDR3 has 16 amino acids. The germline CDR1 and CDR2 sequences are LGHNA and YNFKEQ. V was trimmed by 0 bases and J by 7 bases, leaving 13 bases between them. The CDR3 spells CASSQDRGQVNSPLHF. The CDR3 DNA is TGTGCCAGCAGCCAAGATCGGGGGCAGGTGAATTCACCCCTCCACTTT.

The rearrangement uses TRBV6-6 and TRBJ1-6; a weak D match, TRBD1 (6 bases). The CDR3 runs 14 residues. Germline-derived CDR1 and CDR2 are MNHNY and SVGAGI (reference sequence). Trimming took off 8 bases at V and 9 bases at J, with 17 bases between the two ends. CDR3 bases: TGTGCCAGCGACCTCGGGCAGGGGCGTTCACCCCTCCACTTT. It codes for CASDLGQGRSPLHF.

This clone was counted once. V and J are TRBV6-2 or TRBV6-3 and TRBJ2-7; 7 bases are a match to TRBD2. J was trimmed by 1 base and V by 4 bases; bases with no gene match: 10. This CDR3 spans 16 amino acids. CDR1 and CDR2 from the germline V gene are MNHEY and SVGEGT. This CDR3 reads CASSSFGGRESYEQYV. For the CDR3, the DNA is TGTGCCAGCAGTTCCTTTGGCGGGAGAGAATCCTACGAGCAGTACGTC.

The chain recombines TRBV3-1 (or the pseudogene TRBV3-2) with TRBJ1-6; D remains ambiguous. Trimming pared 3 bases from V and 4 bases from J, leaving 7 bases between. Germline CDR1 LGHDT, CDR2 YNNKEL (reference sequence). CDR3 length: 14 amino acids. The CDR3, as DNA: TGTGCCAGCAGCCAGGGCCCGTATAATTCACCCCTCCACTTT. Its protein product is CASSQGPYNSPLHF.

The chain links TRBV13 to TRBJ1-3; D not certain. The CDR3 extends over 15 amino acids. Trimming took off 4 bases at V and 2 bases at J, with 12 bases between the two ends. CDR1 is PRHDT, CDR2 FYEKMQ, per germline (reference sequence). Here the CDR3 reads CASSSDGITGNTIYF. The DNA for the CDR3 is TGTGCCAGCAGCTCGGACGGAATAACTGGAAACACCATATATTTT.

This chain connects TRBV6-5 to TRBJ2-2; D uncertain. The V gene lost 10 bases and the J gene lost 5 bases, with 14 bases spanning the gap. The CDR3 length is 13 residues. Germline V lookup: CDR1 MNHEY, CDR2 SVGAGI. This CDR3 reads CATFADGTGELFF. CDR3 nucleotides: TGTGCCACTTTCGCGGACGGGACCGGGGAGCTGTTTTTT.

The rearrangement uses TRBV12-3 or TRBV12-4 and TRBJ1-2; no clear D. V was clipped by 6 bases and J by 8 bases, with 10 bases between them. The CDR3 runs to 11 residues. CDR3 coding DNA: TGTGCCAGCAGCCGCGTCCCGGGCTACACCTTC. It yields the protein CASSRVPGYTF.

The J gene is TRBJ1-6, the V gene TRBV3-1 (or the pseudogene TRBV3-2); maybe TRBD1 (6 bases). The CDR3 is 14 residues long. V was trimmed by 8 bases and J by 3 bases, leaving 11 bases between them. Germline lookup yields CDR1 LGHDT and CDR2 YNNKEL (reference sequence). The CDR3 region has the DNA TGTGCCAGCCAGGGGATCGACTATAATTCACCCCTCCACTTT. Its translation: CASQGIDYNSPLHF.

This clone has only a few counts. The chain carries TRBV2 and TRBJ2-7, with a tentative D call TRBD1 (5 bases). The CDR3 extends over 12 amino acids. V was shortened by 4 bases and J by 4 bases, with 8 bases between the two germline ends. Germline values: CDR1 SNHLY, CDR2 FYNNEI. The CDR3 here is CASSANRYEQYF. CDR3 nucleotides: TGTGCCAGCAGTGCGAACAGGTACGAGCAGTACTTC.

The V and J genes are TRBV7-3 and TRBJ1-3; a weak D match, TRBD1 (5 bases). Germline-derived CDR1 and CDR2 are SGHTA and FQGTGA. The CDR3 is made up of 13 amino acids. V lost 4 bases, J lost 4 bases, and 8 bases lay in between. DNA for the CDR3: TGTGCCAGCAGCTCAGGGTCGGGAAACACCATATATTTT. The encoded protein is CASSSGSGNTIYF.

This clone came up once. This rearrangement joins TRBV12-3 or TRBV12-4 to TRBJ1-2; maybe TRBD1 (6 bases). CDR3 length equals 12 residues. The V end was cut by 8 bases, the J end by 1 base, with 8 bases between. The DNA of the CDR3 is TGTGCCAGCGGGGGCCATAACTATGGCTACACCTTC. It translates to CASGGHNYGYTF.

V and J are TRBV6-5 and TRBJ1-1; 7 nucleotides match TRBD1. The CDR3 has 16 residues. V dropped 0 bases and J dropped 12; count of bases not matched to a gene: 16. Germline loops: CDR1 MNHEY, CDR2 SVGAGI. The CDR3 DNA reads as TGTGCCAGCAGTTACTCGATGTTTAATGGTGGCAGGGGGACTTTCTTT. Its protein is CASSYSMFNGGRGTFF.

V and J are TRBV2 and TRBJ2-2; D unresolved. The CDR3 is 12 amino acids. The V and J ends lost 8 bases and 0 bases respectively, with 4 bases between them. Germline V gene data show CDR1 as SNHLY and CDR2 as FYNNEI. The CDR3 DNA sequence: TGTGCCAGCTCATCGAACACCGGGGAGCTGTTTTTT. Its translation: CASSSNTGELFF.

V is TRBV7-9 and J is TRBJ1-2; D remains unclear. With 4 bases removed from V and 7 bases from J, the gap between germline ends came to 13 bases. Germline CDR1 and CDR2: SEHNR and FQNEAQ (reference sequence). The CDR3 loop spans 13 amino acids. The CDR3 region has the DNA TGTGCCAGCAGCTGGCCTGAGTACCCTGGCTACACCTTC. It is translated as CASSWPEYPGYTF.

The chain links TRBV6-5 to TRBJ2-3; TRBD1 matches 7 bases. This CDR3 region has 16 residues. The trim removed 0 bases at V and 2 bases at J, leaving 5 bases unmatched. Germline-derived CDR1 and CDR2 are MNHEY and SVGAGI. The CDR3 reads CASSYSRTGSTDTQYF. In DNA form, the CDR3 reads TGTGCCAGCAGTTACTCGCGGACAGGCTCCACAGATACGCAGTATTTT.

The V and J genes are TRBV7-2 and TRBJ2-1, with TRBD2 matching 8 bases. The CDR3 length is 16 residues. Looked up from germline, CDR1 is SGHTA and CDR2 is FQGNSA. V was clipped by 3 bases and J by 0 bases; unmatched bases: 4. The CDR3 DNA reads TGTGCCAGCAGCTTTAGCGGGGACCCCTCCTACAATGAGCAGTTCTTC. Its protein product is CASSFSGDPSYNEQFF.

The CDR3 loop is CASRPGTAIEAFF. DNA of the CDR3: TGTGCCAGCAGGCCCGGGACAGCAATTGAAGCTTTCTTT. This chain connects TRBV25-1 to TRBJ1-1; 7 positions match TRBD1. CDR1 is MGHDK, CDR2 SYGVNS, per germline. J lost 7 bases, V lost 6 bases, and 8 bases had no gene match. This CDR3 spans 13 amino acids.

The chain joins TRBV7-6 to TRBJ2-5, with TRBD1 matching 10 bases. The CDR3 contains 15 residues. Per the germline V gene, CDR1 is SGHVS and CDR2 is FNYEAQ. With V trimmed by 5 bases and J by 7 bases, 10 bases remained unmatched. CDR3 sequence: CASSKQTGGAGTQYF. The CDR3 nucleotides are TGTGCCAGCAGCAAACAGACAGGGGGCGCGGGGACCCAGTACTTC.

The V and J genes are TRBV27 and TRBJ2-3; unclear D gene. This CDR3 region has 15 residues. Trimming shortened V by 2 bases and J by 0 bases, and 9 bases separated the two germline ends. CDR1 and CDR2 from the germline V gene are MNHEY and SMNVEV (reference sequence). CDR3 coding DNA: TGTGCCAGCAGTTTAATAGCAGCTAGCACAGATACGCAGTATTTT. Its protein product is CASSLIAASTDTQYF.

This chain links TRBV29-1 with TRBJ1-5; D uncertain. V was shortened by 4 bases and J by 4 bases, with 8 bases between the two germline ends. Per germline, CDR1 SQVTM and CDR2 ANQGSEA. This CDR3 comprises 12 residues. The CDR3 bases are TGCAGCGTTGGCGTAGGAAATCAGCCCCAGCATTTT. Amino acids: CSVGVGNQPQHF.